These 32 T cell receptor beta chains were all obtained from the same sample, sequenced in a study of blood T cell repertoires in COVID-19. Produced via immunoSEQ multiplex PCR; TCRdb's table is partial and in-frame only. The top ten hold roughly 11% of the sample, which has tens of thousands of clones, roughly 85% seen once. Sequenced sample: peripheral blood. The receptor set was obtained from a human donor in a cohort sampled during active COVID-19.

This chain links TRBV18 with TRBJ2-7, with TRBD1 identical over 7 bases. Germline lookup yields CDR1 KGHSH and CDR2 LQKENI. This CDR3 comprises 15 residues. V shed 3 bases and J 0 bases; nucleotides not matched to a gene: 5. CDR3 sequence reads: CASSPRQGISYEQYF. The CDR3 DNA reads as TGTGCCAGCTCACCGAGACAGGGAATCTCCTACGAGCAGTACTTC.

This clone was found once. This chain joins TRBV5-8 and TRBJ2-1; possible D gene TRBD2, 5 bases. The V gene's germline CDR1 is SGHTS and CDR2 YDEGEE. The germline V and J ends were trimmed by 5 bases and 1 base, with 13 bases remaining between them. CDR3 length: 15 residues. The CDR3 nucleotides read TGTGCCAGCAGTCACGGACGGAGGTCCTACAATGAGCAGTTCTTC. Protein product: CASSHGRRSYNEQFF.

A single count supports this clone. The rearrangement links TRBV11-2 to TRBJ2-1; D is unresolved. This CDR3 has 15 amino acids. The germline V gene has CDR1 SGHAT and CDR2 FQNNGV. V was pared by 1 base and J by 5 bases, with 12 bases between. The CDR3 region is CASSLARFFNNEQFF. CDR3 in DNA: TGTGCCAGCAGCTTAGCTAGGTTTTTTAACAATGAGCAGTTCTTC.

The V call is TRBV2, the J call TRBJ1-2; 9 positions match TRBD1. CDR3 length: 15 residues. Germline trimming cut 7 bases from V and 1 base from J; bases unmatched to any gene: 7. Per germline, CDR1 SNHLY and CDR2 FYNNEI. The CDR3 loop reads CASTRDRVGNYGYTF. CDR3 sequence (DNA): TGTGCCAGCACCCGGGACAGGGTCGGTAACTATGGCTACACCTTC.

The chain carries TRBV6-1 and TRBJ1-4; D unresolved. The germline V gene encodes CDR1 MNHNS and CDR2 SASEGT. There are 14 residues in the CDR3. Trimming took 1 base from V and 10 from J, leaving 13 bases between them. CDR3 sequence reads: CASSEGWFNGKLFF. The DNA of the CDR3 is TGTGCCAGCAGTGAAGGTTGGTTCAACGGAAAACTGTTTTTT.

The chain combines TRBV27 with TRBJ1-1; 8 bases agree with TRBD1. There are 13 residues in the CDR3. With V trimmed by 6 bases and J by 3 bases, 3 bases remained unmatched. The germline V gene has CDR1 MNHEY and CDR2 SMNVEV (reference sequence). The CDR3 loop is CASRVDRDTEAFF. CDR3 coding DNA: TGTGCCAGCAGGGTGGACAGGGACACTGAAGCTTTCTTT.

The rearrangement uses TRBV28 and TRBJ1-5; TRBD1 matches 9 bases. V shed 4 bases, J shed 4 bases, and the junction held 11 bases outside the gene matches. The CDR3 is 17 amino acids. Germline V lookup: CDR1 MDHEN, CDR2 SYDVKM. The CDR3 is CASSSSQGAQRNQPQHF. The CDR3 DNA reads as TGTGCCAGCAGTTCTTCACAGGGGGCGCAGAGAAATCAGCCCCAGCATTTT.

This clone has only one observation. The chain combines TRBV5-1 with TRBJ1-6; the match to TRBD1 covers 7 bases. This CDR3 is 14 amino acids long. The germline CDR1 and CDR2 sequences are SGHRS and YFSETQ. With 1 base clipped from V and 7 bases from J, the junction kept 2 bases outside the gene matches. CDR3 loop: CASSLKQGNSPLHF. The CDR3 DNA is TGCGCCAGCAGCTTGAAACAGGGGAATTCACCCCTCCACTTT. The whole variable domain, remainder taken from reference TRBV5-1 and TRBJ1-6, is KAGVTQTPRYLIKTRGQQVTLSCSPISGHRSVSWYQQTPGQGLQFLFEYFSETQRNKGNFPGRFSGRQFSNSRSEMNVSTLELGDSALYLCASSLKQGNSPLHFGNGTRLTVT.

The rearrangement links TRBV11-2 to TRBJ2-7; D call uncertain. This CDR3 is 13 amino acids long. Trimming stripped 3 bases from V and 2 bases from J, with 8 bases between. CDR1 is SGHAT and CDR2 is FQNNGV in the germline V gene. The CDR3: CASSFALPYEQYF. For the CDR3, the DNA is TGTGCCAGCAGCTTCGCACTGCCCTACGAGCAGTACTTC.

In its sample, this clone was seen once. V gene TRBV5-1 combines with J gene TRBJ2-7; 9 positions match TRBD1. This CDR3 is 13 amino acids long. Unmatched junction bases numbered 8, after V lost 7 bases and J lost 6 bases. The germline V gene has CDR1 SGHRS and CDR2 YFSETQ. The CDR3 is CASSGTGFSEQYF. For the CDR3, the DNA is TGCGCCAGCTCCGGGACAGGGTTCTCCGAGCAGTACTTC.

This chain joins TRBV7-9 and TRBJ1-1; 7 positions match TRBD1. Germline values: CDR1 SEHNR, CDR2 FQNEAQ (reference sequence). Trimming at V came to 3 bases and at J to 7 bases, leaving 5 bases not matched to a gene. The CDR3 spans 13 residues. This CDR3 is CASSLRDSDEAFF. The CDR3 bases are TGTGCCAGCAGCTTGAGGGACAGCGATGAAGCTTTCTTT.

This rearrangement joins TRBV7-8 to TRBJ2-5; no clear D gene. The CDR3 runs to 15 residues. Germline V gene lookup returns CDR1 SGHVS and CDR2 FQNEAQ. Between the trimmed V and J ends, which lost 5 bases and 1 base, there was a span of 14 bases. CDR3 nucleotides: TGTGCCAGCAGCCCGCGACTTAACCCCCAAGAGACCCAGTACTTC. This codes for CASSPRLNPQETQYF.

The CDR3 DNA follows: TGTGCCATCAGTGATCCACCAGGACAGGGGACCTATGGCTACACCTTC. It encodes CAISDPPGQGTYGYTF. This chain links TRBV10-3 with TRBJ1-2, with 9 positions matching TRBD1. This CDR3 region has 16 residues. After removal of 3 bases from V and 4 bases from J, the junction contained 9 bases not matched to a gene. Germline V CDR1 and CDR2: ENHRY, SYGVKD.

This clone is labeled as medium-sized (0.01 to 0.1%). V is TRBV9 and J is TRBJ2-7; possibly TRBD1 for D (6 bases). Germline V gene data show CDR1 as SGDLS and CDR2 as YYNGEE. V shed 3 bases and J shed 0 bases, with 10 bases lying between them. This CDR3 has 14 amino acids. DNA of the CDR3: TGTGCCAGCAGCGGCCGGGACAACTCCTACGAGCAGTACTTC. Translated, it gives CASSGRDNSYEQYF.

The chain employs TRBV4-1 and TRBJ1-4; D is perhaps TRBD1 (5 bases). Trimming cost V 0 bases and J 4 bases, with 12 bases left between them. CDR1 and CDR2 (germline): MGHRA, YSYEKL. The CDR3 is made up of 16 amino acids. The CDR3 here is CASSQEVPGNNEKLFF. The CDR3 nucleotides are TGCGCCAGCAGCCAAGAGGTCCCAGGGAATAATGAAAAACTGTTTTTT.

J is TRBJ2-2 and V is TRBV19, with 9 bases fitting TRBD1. The length of the CDR3 is 17 residues. Germline V gene data show CDR1 as LNHDA and CDR2 as SQIVND (reference sequence). J gave up 3 bases and V 5 bases, and 10 bases lay outside the gene matches. CDR3 sequence reads: CASSPTDRGSDTGELFF. In DNA, the CDR3 is TGTGCCAGTAGTCCGACGGACAGGGGAAGTGACACCGGGGAGCTGTTTTTT. The variable domain in full, completed from reference TRBV19 and TRBJ2-2, reads DGGITQSPKYLFRKEGQNVTLSCEQNLNHDAMYWYRQDPGQGLRLIYYSQIVNDFQKGDIAEGYSVSREKKESFPLTVTSAQKNPTAFYLCASSPTDRGSDTGELFFGEGSRLTVL.

DNA for the CDR3: TGTGCCTGGATTCGCAGGGGCTCCTACGAGCAGTACTTC. Amino acids: CAWIRRGSYEQYF. The chain has TRBV30 and TRBJ2-7; the D gene is possibly TRBD1 (6 bases). This CDR3 is 13 amino acids long. From germline, CDR1 is GTSNPN and CDR2 SVGIG (reference sequence). V lost 4 bases and J lost 0, with 10 bases in between.

The chain recombines TRBV6-4 with TRBJ2-7; D gene unclear. The CDR3 consists of 14 residues. In germline, CDR1 is MRHNA, CDR2 SNTAGT. Trimming took 10 bases from V and 1 from J, leaving 17 bases between them. CDR3 loop: CATRRSPNSYEQYF. The CDR3 nucleotides are TGTGCCACACGCCGAAGCCCTAATTCCTACGAGCAGTACTTC.

The chain combines TRBV11-2 with TRBJ2-3; 8 bases align to TRBD1. Germline-derived CDR1 and CDR2 are SGHAT and FQNNGV. The CDR3 totals 14 residues. The ends lost 5 bases at V and 2 bases at J; junction bases unmatched: 3. The CDR3 region has the DNA TGTGCCAGCAGCCCTCAGGGGGCCACAGATACGCAGTATTTT. Residues: CASSPQGATDTQYF.

In nucleotides, the CDR3 is TGTGCCACCAGCAGACAGGGAGGCACCGGGGAGCTGTTTTTT. It translates to CATSRQGGTGELFF. V is TRBV24-1 and J is TRBJ2-2; possibly TRBD1 for D (7 bases). The CDR3 is 14 residues long. Germline V CDR1 and CDR2: KGHDR, SFDVKD. V shed 7 bases and J shed 4 bases, with 12 bases lying between them.

This rearrangement joins TRBV7-2 to TRBJ2-7; D is uncertain. This CDR3 is 12 amino acids long. V was trimmed by 5 bases and J by 5 bases, leaving 10 bases between them. The germline V gene has CDR1 SGHTA and CDR2 FQGNSA. The CDR3 region has the DNA TGTGCCAGCAGCCGTGATCGGGACGAGCAGTACTTC. Its protein is CASSRDRDEQYF.

This clone was detected once. The CDR3 nucleotides read TGTGCCAGCGAGACTAGCGGGGGTTGGGAGACCCAGTACTTC. Protein: CASETSGGWETQYF. The chain combines TRBV6-5 with TRBJ2-5; 12 nucleotides match TRBD2. Germline CDR1 is MNHEY and CDR2 is SVGAGI. V shed 8 bases and J 5 bases; nucleotides not matched to a gene: 6. The CDR3 spans 14 residues.

The chain carries TRBV5-1 and TRBJ2-2, with 7 nucleotides matching TRBD2. With 1 base clipped from V and 5 bases from J, the junction kept 5 bases outside the gene matches. The CDR3 has 15 residues. CDR1 is SGHRS and CDR2 is YFSETQ in the germline V gene. As DNA, the CDR3 is TGCGCCAGCAGCTTGAGGGGAGGGGTTACCGGGGAGCTGTTTTTT. Translated: CASSLRGGVTGELFF. Drawing the rest from reference TRBV5-1 and TRBJ2-2, the complete variable domain is KAGVTQTPRYLIKTRGQQVTLSCSPISGHRSVSWYQQTPGQGLQFLFEYFSETQRNKGNFPGRFSGRQFSNSRSEMNVSTLELGDSALYLCASSLRGGVTGELFFGEGSRLTVL.

The chain is built from TRBV18 and TRBJ2-3; 10 bases agree with TRBD1. Losses at the gene ends were 6 bases for V and 3 bases for J; bases not matched to a gene: 3. This CDR3 has 14 residues. Germline values: CDR1 KGHSH, CDR2 LQKENI. CDR3: CASSWDRGTDTQYF. Written as DNA, the CDR3 is TGTGCCAGCTCTTGGGACAGGGGTACAGATACGCAGTATTTT.

A single count supports this clone. The chain carries TRBV7-2 and TRBJ2-6; maybe TRBD2 (6 bases). This CDR3 is built from 19 residues. The ends were cut back, 5 bases at V and 0 bases at J, with 20 bases in the middle. Germline values: CDR1 SGHTA, CDR2 FQGNSA. CDR3 DNA: TGTGCCAGCAGCACAATCGTGGGGGGAACTCGCTCTGGGGCCAACGTCCTGACTTTC. Residues: CASSTIVGGTRSGANVLTF.

The genes are TRBV6-5 and TRBJ2-3; tentative D call: TRBD2 (6 bases). Between the trimmed V and J ends, which lost 6 bases and 3 bases, there was a span of 16 bases. Germline CDR1 and CDR2: MNHEY and SVGAGI. The CDR3 loop spans 15 amino acids. This CDR3 is CASSVSGVVTDTQYF. CDR3 in DNA: TGTGCCAGCAGCGTTAGCGGTGTGGTGACAGATACGCAGTATTTT.

The rearrangement links TRBV12-3 or TRBV12-4 to TRBJ2-7; no clear D. The CDR3 sequence is 11 residues long. V was cut by 2 bases and J by 5 bases, with 4 bases left in between. DNA for the CDR3: TGTGCCAGCAGTTTACAGAACGAGCAGTACTTC. It codes for CASSLQNEQYF.

The chain carries TRBV10-1 and TRBJ2-3; 9 nucleotides agree with TRBD1. The CDR3 totals 16 residues. In germline, CDR1 is WNHNN, CDR2 SYGVQD (reference sequence). After removal of 4 bases from V and 6 bases from J, the junction contained 11 bases not matched to a gene. In DNA, the CDR3 is TGCGCCAGCAGTGGCACCGGGACAGGGACTATGGATACGCAGTATTTT. Translating it yields CASSGTGTGTMDTQYF.

The chain links TRBV2 to TRBJ1-5; the D gene is possibly TRBD1 (5 bases). The CDR3 covers 13 residues. CDR1 is SNHLY and CDR2 is FYNNEI in the germline V gene. The germline V and J ends were trimmed by 7 bases and 4 bases, with 11 bases remaining between them. This CDR3 reads CASMPDTNQPQHF. CDR3 coding DNA: TGTGCCAGCATGCCGGACACTAATCAGCCCCAGCATTTT.

The chain joins TRBV6-6 to TRBJ1-1, with TRBD1 matching 9 bases. Losses at the gene ends were 11 bases for V and 4 bases for J; bases not matched to a gene: 8. This CDR3 is built from 13 residues. CDR1 MNHNY and CDR2 SVGAGI come from the germline V gene (reference sequence). The chain's CDR3 is CAGRTGVFTEAFF. CDR3 DNA: TGTGCCGGAAGGACAGGGGTGTTCACTGAAGCTTTCTTT.

This chain links TRBV5-1 with TRBJ2-2; D may be TRBD2 (5 bases). Per germline, CDR1 SGHRS and CDR2 YFSETQ. The CDR3 totals 16 residues. Trimming pared 0 bases from V and 0 bases from J, leaving 9 bases between. The CDR3 DNA reads as TGCGCCAGCAGCTTGGGGTCGGGATCGAACACCGGGGAGCTGTTTTTT. It codes for CASSLGSGSNTGELFF.

This clone is a singleton in its sample. The V and J genes are TRBV5-1 and TRBJ1-4; D might be TRBD1 (6 bases). The CDR3 is 15 amino acids. The germline gives CDR1 SGHRS, CDR2 YFSETQ. Trimming pared 0 bases from V and 7 bases from J, leaving 13 bases between. CDR3 protein: CASSLAGGPGEKLFF. DNA of the CDR3: TGCGCCAGCAGCTTGGCGGGGGGGCCGGGTGAAAAACTGTTTTTT.